These 29 T cell receptor beta chains originate from one sample sequenced in a study of blood T cell repertoires in COVID-19. Assay used: immunoSEQ multiplex PCR; TCRdb lists only in-frame clones, some missing. The data show about 220,000 clones, 65% to 85% seen once. Specimen: PBMCs or T cells enriched from blood (not recorded which). These receptors were collected from an older woman who had recovered from COVID-19.

The gene calls are TRBV3-1 (or the pseudogene TRBV3-2) and TRBJ2-3, with a possible D match to TRBD2 (6 bases). Trimming took 8 bases from V and 0 from J, leaving 15 bases between them. The V gene's germline CDR1 is LGHDT and CDR2 YNNKEL (reference sequence). This CDR3 has 15 amino acids. Here the CDR3 reads CASGGGITSTDTQYF. The CDR3 coding sequence is TGTGCCAGCGGGGGAGGCATAACTAGCACAGATACGCAGTATTTT.

The chain links TRBV5-8 to TRBJ1-4, with D possibly being TRBD1 (5 bases). The CDR3 is made up of 15 amino acids. Germline values: CDR1 SGHTS, CDR2 YDEGEE. V dropped 4 bases and J dropped 0 bases, with 10 bases sitting between them. CDR3 DNA: TGTGCCAGCAGCCCTACAGGAGCAACTAATGAAAAACTGTTTTTT. It yields the protein CASSPTGATNEKLFF.

The chain employs TRBV3-1 (or the pseudogene TRBV3-2) and TRBJ1-6, with D uncertain. The CDR3 extends over 11 amino acids. V was clipped by 0 bases and J by 14 bases, with 5 bases between them. In germline, CDR1 is LGHDT, CDR2 YNNKEL (reference sequence). The CDR3 DNA is TGTGCCAGCAGCCAAGATTCGGCCCTCCACTTT. It specifies CASSQDSALHF.

The chain recombines TRBV6-4 with TRBJ2-7, with 10 bases identical to TRBD2. V lost 4 bases, J lost 3 bases, and 6 bases stayed unmatched. The CDR3 is 15 amino acids. Germline V gives CDR1 MRHNA, CDR2 SNTAGT. CDR3: CASSALAGGRYEQYF. The DNA of the CDR3 is TGTGCCAGCAGTGCCTTAGCGGGAGGCCGCTACGAGCAGTACTTC.

Only one count was recorded for this clone. This rearrangement joins TRBV27 to TRBJ1-1; D remains ambiguous. This CDR3 spans 14 amino acids. V was shortened by 2 bases and J by 4 bases, with 11 bases between the two germline ends. Germline V lookup: CDR1 MNHEY, CDR2 SMNVEV (reference sequence). CDR3 loop: CASSLTGGITEAFF. DNA of the CDR3: TGTGCCAGCAGTTTAACCGGAGGGATCACTGAAGCTTTCTTT.

The chain couples TRBV9 to TRBJ2-2, with TRBD2 identical over 7 bases. This CDR3 spans 14 amino acids. The junction had 2 bases not matched to a gene; V was cut back by 0 bases and J by 6 bases. Germline V gene data show CDR1 as SGDLS and CDR2 as YYNGEE. For the CDR3, the DNA is TGTGCCAGCAGCGTAGGGACTAGGGCCGGGGAGCTGTTTTTT. Translated: CASSVGTRAGELFF.

This clone was picked up a small number of times. The chain couples TRBV29-1 to TRBJ1-5, with D possibly being TRBD1 (6 bases). V was pared by 6 bases and J by 4 bases, with 10 bases between. This CDR3 is built from 12 residues. Per the germline V gene, CDR1 is SQVTM and CDR2 is ANQGSEA. CDR3 sequence: CSVRTGNQPQHF. The DNA of the CDR3 is TGCAGCGTACGAACAGGGAATCAGCCCCAGCATTTT. The variable domain in full, completed from reference TRBV29-1 and TRBJ1-5, reads SAVISQKPSRDICQRGTSLTIQCQVDSQVTMMFWYRQQPGQSLTLIATANQGSEATYESGFVIDKFPISRPNLTFSTLTVSNMSPEDSSIYLCSVRTGNQPQHFGDGTRLSIL.

A single count supports this clone. The chain uses TRBV14 and TRBJ1-6; 9 bases agree with TRBD1. Germline CDR1 is SGHDN and CDR2 is FVKESK. The CDR3 consists of 15 residues. With V trimmed by 4 bases and J by 10 bases, 8 bases remained unmatched. The CDR3 spells CASSPAQGARSPLHF. CDR3 DNA: TGTGCCAGCAGCCCAGCACAGGGGGCAAGGTCACCCCTCCACTTT.

CDR3 region: CASSLAGESYEQYF. CDR3 DNA: TGCGCCAGCAGCTTGGCAGGGGAGAGCTACGAGCAGTACTTC. The chain uses TRBV5-1 and TRBJ2-7, with a tentative D call TRBD1 (6 bases). The CDR3 loop spans 14 amino acids. Trimming removed 0 bases at V and 3 bases at J, with 10 bases between. Germline V CDR1 and CDR2: SGHRS, YFSETQ.

The chain couples TRBV19 to TRBJ1-1; 7 bases fit TRBD1. Trimming cost V 7 bases and J 6 bases; bases outside gene matches: 8. Germline V gene data show CDR1 as LNHDA and CDR2 as SQIVND (reference sequence). The CDR3 runs to 13 residues. The CDR3 DNA is TGTGCCAGTACCCTATTGACAGGGCCTGAAGCTTTCTTT. This encodes CASTLLTGPEAFF.

V usage is TRBV23-1 and J usage is TRBJ2-3; the match to TRBD2 covers 9 bases. TRBV23-1 is noted as an ORF with a role that remains uncertain. This CDR3 is built from 17 residues. With V trimmed by 0 bases and J by 0 bases, 4 bases remained unmatched. The CDR3 DNA is TGCGCCAGCAGTCAATCGATGACTAGCGGTAGCACAGATACGCAGTATTTT. Its translation: CASSQSMTSGSTDTQYF.

This chain connects TRBV2 to TRBJ2-3; 8 positions agree with TRBD2. Germline trimming cut 4 bases from V and 5 bases from J; bases unmatched to any gene: 2. The CDR3 loop spans 13 amino acids. Per the germline V gene, CDR1 is SNHLY and CDR2 is FYNNEI. In nucleotides, the CDR3 is TGTGCCAGCAGTGGTACTAGCGGAGATACGCAGTATTTT. This codes for CASSGTSGDTQYF.

A few counts support this clone. The chain links TRBV2 to TRBJ1-3, with 7 bases identical to TRBD1. The CDR3 totals 17 residues. Germline V gene lookup returns CDR1 SNHLY and CDR2 FYNNEI. V dropped 5 bases and J dropped 0; count of bases not matched to a gene: 10. This chain's CDR3 is CASSRDSLSLSGNTIYF. The DNA of the CDR3 is TGTGCCAGCAGTCGGGACAGTCTTAGCCTCTCTGGAAACACCATATATTTT.

The V and J genes are TRBV12-3 or TRBV12-4 and TRBJ1-2; tentatively, D is TRBD1 (5 bases). Trimming removed 3 bases at V and 7 bases at J, with 12 bases between. The CDR3 is 13 amino acids. The CDR3 is CASSFWGRGGYTF. CDR3 DNA: TGTGCCAGCAGTTTTTGGGGCCGCGGTGGCTACACCTTC.

This clone was observed a few times. The J gene is TRBJ2-1, the V gene TRBV7-9, with TRBD2 matching over 9 bases. V lost 8 bases, J lost 8 bases, and 10 bases stayed unmatched. The CDR3 consists of 14 residues. Germline CDR1 is SEHNR and CDR2 is FQNEAQ (reference sequence). The chain's CDR3 is CASPQGSGRDEQFF. In DNA form, the CDR3 reads TGTGCCAGCCCTCAGGGTAGCGGGAGAGATGAGCAGTTCTTC.

The CDR3 here is CAISESLGGNTEAFF. DNA of the CDR3: TGTGCCATCAGTGAGTCCCTGGGGGGAAACACTGAAGCTTTCTTT. The chain joins TRBV10-3 to TRBJ1-1; D is possibly TRBD1 (5 bases). Trimming left V 0 bases short and J 2 bases short, with 10 bases between. CDR1 ENHRY and CDR2 SYGVKD come from the germline V gene. The CDR3 covers 15 residues.

This chain uses TRBV18 with TRBJ2-3, with D uncertain. The CDR3 consists of 14 residues. Germline loops: CDR1 KGHSH, CDR2 LQKENI. Trimming shortened V by 4 bases and J by 2 bases, and 10 bases separated the two germline ends. The CDR3 is CASSLLENTDTQYF. The CDR3 DNA reads as TGTGCCAGCTCACTCCTAGAAAACACAGATACGCAGTATTTT.

The rearrangement uses TRBV5-1 and TRBJ1-2; 8 bases are a match to TRBD1. The V gene's germline CDR1 is SGHRS and CDR2 YFSETQ. There are 15 residues in the CDR3. The junction had 9 bases not matched to a gene; V was cut back by 4 bases and J by 4 bases. DNA of the CDR3: TGCGCCAGCAGCAGGACAGGGATTGGGGGCTATGGCTACACCTTC. Translated: CASSRTGIGGYGYTF.

Written as DNA, the CDR3 is TGTGCCAGCAGTCCCACGGGGATAGAGACCCAGTACTTC. Protein: CASSPTGIETQYF. The chain joins TRBV12-3 or TRBV12-4 to TRBJ2-5; D is perhaps TRBD2 (5 bases). The V end was cut by 5 bases, the J end by 4 bases, with 11 bases between. This CDR3 is 13 amino acids long.

CDR3 in amino acids: CASSQGAGRGSTEAFF. CDR3 in DNA: TGCGCCAGCAGCCAAGGGGCGGGCAGGGGCTCCACTGAAGCTTTCTTT. The rearrangement links TRBV4-1 to TRBJ1-1, with D perhaps TRBD1 (6 bases). Germline-derived CDR1 and CDR2 are MGHRA and YSYEKL. The CDR3 is made up of 16 amino acids. Trimming cost V 1 base and J 4 bases, with 16 bases left between them.

The chain is built from TRBV6-2 or TRBV6-3 and TRBJ1-2, with a possible D match to TRBD1 (6 bases). From germline, CDR1 is MNHEY and CDR2 SVGEGT. Trimming left V 2 bases short and J 0 bases short, with 19 bases between. The CDR3 loop spans 18 amino acids. The CDR3 here is CASSYTPRGLISNYGYTF. CDR3 coding DNA: TGTGCCAGCAGTTACACGCCGCGGGGGCTGATATCTAACTATGGCTACACCTTC.

This chain connects TRBV7-3 to TRBJ2-5; possibly TRBD2 for D (6 bases). Looked up from germline, CDR1 is SGHTA and CDR2 is FQGTGA. The CDR3 consists of 17 residues. Between the trimmed V and J ends, which lost 5 bases and 2 bases, there was a span of 21 bases. The DNA of the CDR3 is TGTGCCAGCAGCCCATTGGGTTTCGGGGGTTTTCAAGAGACCCAGTACTTC. It encodes CASSPLGFGGFQETQYF. The full variable domain, in which reference TRBV7-3 and TRBJ2-5 provide the parts outside the CDR3, is GAGVSQTPSNKVTEKGKYVELRCDPISGHTALYWYRQSLGQGPEFLIYFQGTGAADDSGLPNDRFFAVRPEGSVSTLKIQRTERGDSAVYLCASSPLGFGGFQETQYFGPGTRLLVL.

V gene TRBV5-6 combines with J gene TRBJ2-2, with no clear D. V dropped 5 bases and J dropped 1 base, with 15 bases sitting between them. CDR1 and CDR2 from the germline V gene are SGHDT and YYEEEE. This CDR3 has 16 amino acids. In DNA form, the CDR3 reads TGTGCCAGCAGGGGCTCCCCCCAATGGAACACCGGGGAGCTGTTTTTT. Translating gives CASRGSPQWNTGELFF.

This clone has just a few counts. V is TRBV29-1 and J is TRBJ1-3; 7 bases fit TRBD1. J was trimmed by 4 bases and V by 7 bases; bases with no gene match: 4. The CDR3 is made up of 12 amino acids. Germline V gene lookup returns CDR1 SQVTM and CDR2 ANQGSEA. DNA of the CDR3: TGCAGCGCCCCGGGACAGGGAAACACCATATATTTT. Amino acids: CSAPGQGNTIYF.

This chain uses TRBV5-1 with TRBJ2-7; tentative D call: TRBD1 (5 bases). Trimming removed 2 bases at V and 4 bases at J, with 10 bases between. The CDR3 contains 13 residues. From germline, CDR1 is SGHRS and CDR2 YFSETQ. CDR3 nucleotides: TGCGCCAGCAGCTTATCAGGGATATACGAGCAGTACTTC. As protein: CASSLSGIYEQYF.

This chain connects TRBV6-2 or TRBV6-3 to TRBJ1-1; perhaps TRBD1 as D (6 bases). The CDR3 totals 16 residues. Germline V gives CDR1 MNHEY, CDR2 SVGEGT. The ends were cut back, 2 bases at V and 2 bases at J, with 15 bases in the middle. CDR3 residues: CASSYRGYSTNTEAFF. The CDR3, as DNA: TGTGCCAGCAGTTACAGGGGGTATTCTACTAACACTGAAGCTTTCTTT.

The chain combines TRBV12-5 with TRBJ1-6, with D tentatively TRBD1 (5 bases). Per germline, CDR1 LGHNT and CDR2 FRNRAP. The CDR3 runs to 15 residues. V lost 9 bases to trimming and J lost 0 bases, with 12 bases between them. The CDR3 DNA is TGTGCTAGCCGGGGGGGGAGCTCCTATAATTCACCCCTCCACTTT. It encodes CASRGGSSYNSPLHF.

This chain links TRBV7-2 with TRBJ2-3, with 8 nucleotides matching TRBD2. The V segment lost 2 bases and the J segment 4 bases; nucleotides outside the gene matches: 2. Germline lookup yields CDR1 SGHTA and CDR2 FQGNSA. The CDR3 consists of 14 residues. The CDR3 bases are TGTGCCAGCAGCTTAACGGGAGGGGCAGATACGCAGTATTTT. Amino acid sequence: CASSLTGGADTQYF. The complete variable domain, with remaining parts taken from reference TRBV7-2 and TRBJ2-3, reads GAGVSQSPSNKVTEKGKDVELRCDPISGHTALYWYRQSLGQGLEFLIYFQGNSAPDKSGLPSDRFSAERTGGSVSTLTIQRTQQEDSAVYLCASSLTGGADTQYFGPGTRLTVL.

This chain links TRBV7-6 with TRBJ2-2; 13 bases are shared with TRBD2. The V gene's germline CDR1 is SGHVS and CDR2 FNYEAQ. Losses at the gene ends were 5 bases for V and 7 bases for J; bases not matched to a gene: 4. CDR3 length: 15 residues. CDR3 DNA: TGTGCCAGCAGCGGACTAGCGGGGGCGAACGGGGAGCTGTTTTTT. Translating gives CASSGLAGANGELFF. The full variable domain, with the rest looked up from reference TRBV7-6 and TRBJ2-2, is GAGVSQSPRYKVTKRGQDVALRCDPISGHVSLYWYRQALGQGPEFLTYFNYEAQQDKSGLPNDRFSAERPEGSISTLTIQRTEQRDSAMYRCASSGLAGANGELFFGEGSRLTVL.